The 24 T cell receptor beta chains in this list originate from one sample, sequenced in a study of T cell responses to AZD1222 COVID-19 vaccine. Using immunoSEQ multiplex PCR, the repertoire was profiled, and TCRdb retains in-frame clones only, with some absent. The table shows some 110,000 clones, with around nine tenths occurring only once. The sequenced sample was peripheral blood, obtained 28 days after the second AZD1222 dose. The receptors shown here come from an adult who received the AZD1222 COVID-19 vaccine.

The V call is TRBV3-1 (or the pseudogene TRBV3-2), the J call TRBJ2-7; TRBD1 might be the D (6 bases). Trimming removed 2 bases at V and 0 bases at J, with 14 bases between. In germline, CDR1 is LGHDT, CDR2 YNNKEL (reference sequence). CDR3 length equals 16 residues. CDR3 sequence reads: CASSQWGQSISYEQYF. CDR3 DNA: TGTGCCAGCAGCCAATGGGGACAAAGTATCTCCTACGAGCAGTACTTC.

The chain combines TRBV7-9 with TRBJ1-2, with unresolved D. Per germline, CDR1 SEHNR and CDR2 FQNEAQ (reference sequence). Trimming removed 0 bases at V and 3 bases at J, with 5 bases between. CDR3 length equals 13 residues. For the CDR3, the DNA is TGTGCCAGCAGCTTAGCTTTGGACTATGGCTACACCTTC. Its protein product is CASSLALDYGYTF.

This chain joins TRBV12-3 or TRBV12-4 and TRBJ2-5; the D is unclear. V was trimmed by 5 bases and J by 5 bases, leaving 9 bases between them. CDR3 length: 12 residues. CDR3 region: CASSPLGETQYF. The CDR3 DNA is TGTGCCAGCAGTCCCCTAGGGGAGACCCAGTACTTC.

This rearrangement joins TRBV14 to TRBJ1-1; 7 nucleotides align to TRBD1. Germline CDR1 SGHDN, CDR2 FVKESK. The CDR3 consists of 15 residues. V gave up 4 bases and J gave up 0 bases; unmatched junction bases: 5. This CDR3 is CASSPGGALNTEAFF. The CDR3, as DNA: TGTGCCAGCAGCCCAGGGGGGGCTTTGAACACTGAAGCTTTCTTT.

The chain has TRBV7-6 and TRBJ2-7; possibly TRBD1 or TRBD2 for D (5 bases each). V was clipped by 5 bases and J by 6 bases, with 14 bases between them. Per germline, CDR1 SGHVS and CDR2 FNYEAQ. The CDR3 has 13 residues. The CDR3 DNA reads TGTGCCAGCAGCCCCGGGACCACCAGCGAGCAGTACTTC. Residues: CASSPGTTSEQYF.

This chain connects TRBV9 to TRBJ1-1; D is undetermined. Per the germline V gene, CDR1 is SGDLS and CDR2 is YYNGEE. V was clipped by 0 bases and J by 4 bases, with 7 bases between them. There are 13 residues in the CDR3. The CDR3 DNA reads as TGTGCCAGCAGCGTAGGTCCGGGCACTGAAGCTTTCTTT. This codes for CASSVGPGTEAFF. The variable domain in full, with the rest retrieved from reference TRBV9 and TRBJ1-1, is DSGVTQTPKHLITATGQRVTLRCSPRSGDLSVYWYQQSLDQGLQFLIQYYNGEERAKGNILERFSAQQFPDLHSELNLSSLELGDSALYFCASSVGPGTEAFFGQGTRLTVV.

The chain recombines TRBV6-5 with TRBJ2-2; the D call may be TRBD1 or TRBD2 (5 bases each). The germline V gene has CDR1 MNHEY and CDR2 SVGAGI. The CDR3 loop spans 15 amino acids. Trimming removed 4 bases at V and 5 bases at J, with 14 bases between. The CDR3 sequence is CASSSGTFETGELFF. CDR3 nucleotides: TGTGCCAGCAGTTCCGGGACGTTCGAGACCGGGGAGCTGTTTTTT.

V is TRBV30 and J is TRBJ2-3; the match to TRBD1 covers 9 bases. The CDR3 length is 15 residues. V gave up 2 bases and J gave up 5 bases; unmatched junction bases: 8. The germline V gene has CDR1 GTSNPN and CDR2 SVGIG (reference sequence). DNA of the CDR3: TGTGCCTGGAGTCTTACAGGGGGCAGGGGAGATACGCAGTATTTT. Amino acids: CAWSLTGGRGDTQYF.

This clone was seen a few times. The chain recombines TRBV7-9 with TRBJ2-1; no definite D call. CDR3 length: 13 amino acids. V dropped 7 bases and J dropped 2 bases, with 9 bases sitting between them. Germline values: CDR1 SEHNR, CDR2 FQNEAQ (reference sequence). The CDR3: CASKQNTYNEQFF. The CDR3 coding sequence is TGTGCCAGCAAACAGAATACCTACAATGAGCAGTTCTTC.

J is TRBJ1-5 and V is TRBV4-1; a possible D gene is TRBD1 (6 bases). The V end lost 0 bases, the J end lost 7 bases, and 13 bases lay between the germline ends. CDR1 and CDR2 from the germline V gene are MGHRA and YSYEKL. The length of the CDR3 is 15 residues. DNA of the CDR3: TGCGCCAGCAGCCAAGAGGGGCAGGGGACCCAGCCCCAGCATTTT. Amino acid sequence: CASSQEGQGTQPQHF.

CDR3 region: CASSYSMSYGYTF. The CDR3 DNA sequence: TGTGCCAGCAGTTACTCCATGTCCTATGGCTACACCTTC. V gene TRBV6-5 combines with J gene TRBJ1-2; unclear D gene. Germline values: CDR1 MNHEY, CDR2 SVGAGI. V shed 0 bases and J shed 4 bases, with 6 bases lying between them. This CDR3 comprises 13 residues.

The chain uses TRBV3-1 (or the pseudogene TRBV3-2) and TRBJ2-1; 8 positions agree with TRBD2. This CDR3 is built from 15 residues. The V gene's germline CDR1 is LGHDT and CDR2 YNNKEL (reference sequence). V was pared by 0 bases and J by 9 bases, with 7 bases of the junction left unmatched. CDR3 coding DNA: TGTGCCAGCAGCCAAGAGGCAGCGGGAGCTTCTGAGCAGTTCTTC. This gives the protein CASSQEAAGASEQFF.

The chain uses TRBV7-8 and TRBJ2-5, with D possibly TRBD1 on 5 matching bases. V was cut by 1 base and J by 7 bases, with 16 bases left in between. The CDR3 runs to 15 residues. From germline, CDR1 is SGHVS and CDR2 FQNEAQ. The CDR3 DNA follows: TGTGCCAGCAGCTTAGTGCAGCCGTCCCAGGGGACCCAGTACTTC. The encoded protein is CASSLVQPSQGTQYF.

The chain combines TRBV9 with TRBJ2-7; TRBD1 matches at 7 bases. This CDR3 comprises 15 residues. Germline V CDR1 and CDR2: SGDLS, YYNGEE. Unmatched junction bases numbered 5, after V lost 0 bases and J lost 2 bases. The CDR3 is CASSVADTGAYEQYF. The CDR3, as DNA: TGTGCCAGCAGCGTAGCTGATACAGGGGCCTACGAGCAGTACTTC.

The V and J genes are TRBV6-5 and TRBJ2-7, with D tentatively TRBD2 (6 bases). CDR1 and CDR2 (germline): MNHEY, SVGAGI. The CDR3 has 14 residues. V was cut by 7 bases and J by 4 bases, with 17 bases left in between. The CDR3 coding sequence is TGTGCCAGCATGCAACCGGGAGAAAGTTACGAGCAGTACTTC. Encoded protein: CASMQPGESYEQYF.

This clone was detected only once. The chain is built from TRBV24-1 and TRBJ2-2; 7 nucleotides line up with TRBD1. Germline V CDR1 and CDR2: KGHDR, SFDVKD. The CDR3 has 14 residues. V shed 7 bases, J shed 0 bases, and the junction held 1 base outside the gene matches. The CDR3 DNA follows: TGTGCCACCAGGGACAGGTCGAACACCGGGGAGCTGTTTTTT. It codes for CATRDRSNTGELFF.

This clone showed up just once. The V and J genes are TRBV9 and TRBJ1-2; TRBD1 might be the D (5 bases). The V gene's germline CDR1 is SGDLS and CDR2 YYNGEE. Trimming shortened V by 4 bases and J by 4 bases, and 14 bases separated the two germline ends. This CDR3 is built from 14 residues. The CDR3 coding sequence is TGTGCCAGCAGCCGCCGGGGGGGAAGCTATGGCTACACCTTC. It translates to CASSRRGGSYGYTF.

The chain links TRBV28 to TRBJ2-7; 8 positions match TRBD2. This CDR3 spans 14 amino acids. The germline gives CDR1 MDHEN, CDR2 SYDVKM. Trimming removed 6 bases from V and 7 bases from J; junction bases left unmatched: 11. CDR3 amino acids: CASSSPRTSWEQYF. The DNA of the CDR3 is TGTGCCAGCAGCTCCCCCCGGACTAGCTGGGAGCAGTACTTC.

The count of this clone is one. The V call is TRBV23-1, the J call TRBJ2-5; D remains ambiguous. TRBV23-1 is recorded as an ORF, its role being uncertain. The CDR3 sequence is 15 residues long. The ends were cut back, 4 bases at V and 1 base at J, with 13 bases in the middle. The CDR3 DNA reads TGCGCCAGCAGTCTCCCGGAATATAGCCAAGAGACCCAGTACTTC. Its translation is CASSLPEYSQETQYF.

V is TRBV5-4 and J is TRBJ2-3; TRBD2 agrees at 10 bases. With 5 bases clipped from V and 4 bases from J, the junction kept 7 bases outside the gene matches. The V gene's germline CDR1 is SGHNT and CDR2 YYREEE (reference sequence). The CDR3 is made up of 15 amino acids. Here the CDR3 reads CASSSTSGSADTQYF. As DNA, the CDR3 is TGTGCCAGCAGTTCGACTAGCGGGTCCGCAGATACGCAGTATTTT.

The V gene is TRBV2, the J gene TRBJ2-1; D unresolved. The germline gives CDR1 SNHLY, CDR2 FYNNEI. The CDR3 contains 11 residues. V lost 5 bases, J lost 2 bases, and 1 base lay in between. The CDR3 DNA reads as TGTGCCAGCAGTACCTACAATGAGCAGTTCTTC. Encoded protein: CASSTYNEQFF.

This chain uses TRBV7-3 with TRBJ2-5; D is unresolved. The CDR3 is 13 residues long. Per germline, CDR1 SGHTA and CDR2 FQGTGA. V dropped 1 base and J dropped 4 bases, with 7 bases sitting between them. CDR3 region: CASSLNLGETQYF. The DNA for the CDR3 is TGTGCCAGCAGCTTAAATTTAGGAGAGACCCAGTACTTC.

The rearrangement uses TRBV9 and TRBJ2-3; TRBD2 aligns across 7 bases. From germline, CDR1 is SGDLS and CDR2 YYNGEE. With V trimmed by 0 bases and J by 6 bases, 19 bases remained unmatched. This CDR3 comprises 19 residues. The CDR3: CASSVVGLAEVKFGDTQYF. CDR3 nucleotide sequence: TGTGCCAGCAGCGTAGTTGGGCTAGCGGAGGTAAAATTTGGGGATACGCAGTATTTT.

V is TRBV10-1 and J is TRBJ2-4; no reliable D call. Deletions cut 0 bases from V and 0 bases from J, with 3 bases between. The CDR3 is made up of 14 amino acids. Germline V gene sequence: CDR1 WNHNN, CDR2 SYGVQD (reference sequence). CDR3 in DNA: TGCGCCAGCAGTGAGTCCTTAGCCAAAAACATTCAGTACTTC. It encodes CASSESLAKNIQYF.